This T cell receptor beta chain was found in a study of CXCR3-negative and CXCR3-positive naive CD8 T cells (dated by TCRdb to about 2019). Regarding the study in general: In total, about 135 million TRB reads were obtained, or roughly 1.5 +/- 0.3 million reads per library. Diversity and physicochemical repertoire analyses were performed on around ten donors pooled from two independent experiments. Naive subsets from about 5 donors and memory cells from 3 donors were included in the TRBV-TRBJ cluster analysis.

Sequencing instrument: NextSeq 550. The Human TCR Profiling Kit (MiLaboratory) was used to make UMI-labeled 5' RACE TRB cDNA libraries. The full amount of extracted RNA was used for cDNA synthesis, and the full amount of resulting cDNA was used for PCR amplification. The libraries were made side by side, with each library going through the same number of PCR cycles. Processing in the source paper ran as follows. With a minimum of two reads required per UMI, MIGEC and MiXCR pulled out about 57,000 +/- 9,900 unique UMI-labeled TRB cDNA molecules from each library. Each library averaged about 40,000 +/- 10,000 functional in-frame TRB CDR3 nucleotide clonotypes without stop codons. After downsampling to 5000 UMI-labeled TRB molecules per sample, diversity metrics, including normalized Shannon-Wiener and Chao1, were computed in VDJtools. VDJtools was used to calculate clonotype-size-weighted physicochemical properties of the central five CDR3 residues, namely interaction energy, strength, volume and Kidera factor 4. One entry per CDR3 protein sequence results from the TCRdb reprocessing of the reads, with DNA left out. TCRdb's processing, not the study's, gives the V and J calls here. The record for this sample contains over 45,000 distinct CDR3 sequences. The leading ten clones occupy 0.42% of the sample.

A word on this clonotype: No cognate antigen has been identified for it.

Each CD8+ T cell subset was flow-sorted in triplicate, with fewer than 350,000 cells per subset placed directly into RLT lysis buffer. To exclude memory contaminants, naive CD8+ T cells were stringently defined as CD45RO-CCR7+CD27+CD95-. Peripheral blood mononuclear cells were isolated from buffy coats using standard density gradient centrifugation. A FACSAria III was used to flow-sort naive CXCR3-negative and CXCR3-positive CD8+ T cells. Total RNA was extracted from sorted cells using an RNeasy Mini Kit. General findings and caveats noted by the study authors: Repertoire diversity was comparably high in both naive subsets but much lower in memory CD8+ T cells. Compared with CXCR3-negative naive cells, CXCR3-positive naive cells had TRB CDR3s with higher hydrophobicity (lower Kidera factor 4), lower energy, and higher strength and volume indices. Surface CD5, linked to self-reactivity in mice, was comparable between naive subsets; TCR interaction strength was therefore also inferred from TRB CDR3 physicochemical properties. TRBV-TRBJ usage was similar between naive CXCR3-negative and CXCR3-positive cells from the same donor, while memory cells showed distinct patterns. Freshly isolated PBMCs were used for most assays because CXCR3 expression went down partially after cryopreservation.

The germline V gene yields SQVTM for CDR1 and ANQGSEA for CDR2. The CDR3 starts with the cysteine, ends with the phenylalanine, and has 12 residues. There is no recorded DNA. The V and J segments used are TRBV29-1 and TRBJ2-2. The sequence derives from a human donor in good health. Some clones in this sample may be carry-over from other donors' samples. The sequenced sample consisted of naive CXCR3- CD8+ T cells from blood. Per the publication, the cell subset or site label means: CD45RO-CCR7+CD27+CD95- naive CD8+ T cells lacking CXCR3 (TNR3-). The CDR3 here reads CSVDPNTGELFF.